The rows below give T cell receptor beta chains drawn from one sample of a study of breast tumors, draining lymph nodes, adjacent tissues. TCRdb analysed the multiplex PCR reads with MiXCR anew, one entry per CDR3 protein. The table records some 170,000 distinct CDR3 sequences, about 33% of them present only once. Sequences were obtained from axillary lymph node tissue. The receptor source for this set is a female donor with breast cancer. Some clones in this sample may be carry-over from other donors' samples. The CDR3 runs from the conserved cysteine through the conserved F or W. The order of the fields is V gene, D gene, clone size, J gene, CDR3 DNA, CDR3 protein. A D gene is named only where the DNA matches it firmly. A row's size may be missing; if present it is once, few, many or a size class.

>TRBV18|NA|many|TRBJ1-2
TGTGCCAGCTCACCACCGTCAACCTATGGCTACACCTTC
CASSPPSTYGYTF
>TRBV7-9|NA|NA|TRBJ1-4
NA
CASSFGDSPLHFGYEKLFF
>TRBV12-3/TRBV12-4|NA|many|TRBJ1-4
TGTGCCAGCAGTTTGGGCAGTCCTATGCTTTTT
CASSLGSPMLF
>TRBV20-1|NA|many|TRBJ2-3
TGCAGTGCCCGACGGTCAGATACGCAGTATTTT
CSARRSDTQYF
>TRBV12-3/TRBV12-4|NA|many|TRBJ1-6
TGTGCCAGCAGTTTTCCTAAGGGGCTGAATTCACCCCTCCACTTT
CASSFPKGLNSPLHF
>TRBV6-2/TRBV6-3|NA|few|TRBJ2-7
TGTGCCAGCAGTCCCGTAGGTGTCTCCTACGAGCAGTACTTC
CASSPVGVSYEQYF
>TRBV10-1|TRBD1|once|TRBJ1-5
TGCGCCAGCAGTGCCCGGGACAGGCCCCAGCATTTT
CASSARDRPQHF
>TRBV28|TRBD2|NA|TRBJ2-3
TGTGCCAGCAGTTCCTCCGGGACTAGCGGGGGATCCCCCTATACGCAGTATTTT
CASSSSGTSGGSPYTQYF
>TRBV28|NA|few|TRBJ2-7
TGTGCCAGCAGGCGGGGACAAATCCCCGCCTACGAGCAGTACTTC
CASRRGQIPAYEQYF
>TRBV15|NA|many|TRBJ1-5
TGTGCCACCAGCAGTCAAGGAGGTCAGCCCCAGCATTTT
CATSSQGGQPQHF
>TRBV20-1|TRBD2|many|TRBJ2-7
TGCAGTGCTAGAGATCCTGGGAGGGCTTGGGAGCAGTACTTC
CSARDPGRAWEQYF
>TRBV6-4|NA|many|TRBJ2-1
TGTGCCAGCAGTATACAGGTTGGGCCAAACAATGAGCAGTTCTTC
CASSIQVGPNNEQFF
>TRBV12-3/TRBV12-4|NA|once|TRBJ2-3
TGTGCCAGCACCGTTGCAAGAGGAACAGATACGCAGTATTTT
CASTVARGTDTQYF
>TRBV27|TRBD2|few|TRBJ2-5
TGTGCCAGCAGCCCTGGACTAGCGGGAGATAAAGAGACCCAGTACTTC
CASSPGLAGDKETQYF
>TRBV4-3|NA|many|TRBJ2-3
TGCGCCAGCAGCCGGGGGGGCGGGAGATGGACAGATACGCAGTATTTT
CASSRGGGRWTDTQYF
>TRBV27|TRBD2|many|TRBJ2-2
TGTGCCAGCAGTTTTGGGGATCGTAGCGGGAGTGGCGGGGAGCTGTTTTTT
CASSFGDRSGSGGELFF
>TRBV11-2|NA|many|TRBJ2-1
TGTGCCAGCACGGGTAATGAGCAGTTCTTC
CASTGNEQFF
>TRBV7-9|NA|once|TRBJ2-3
TGTGCCAGCAGCTCGACTAGGGCGAACACCGGGACCACCCGCACAGATACGCAGTATTTT
CASSSTRANTGTTRTDTQYF
>TRBV24-1|TRBD2|many|TRBJ2-3
TGTGCCACCAGTGATTTTACTAGCGGCACAGATACGCAGTATTTT
CATSDFTSGTDTQYF